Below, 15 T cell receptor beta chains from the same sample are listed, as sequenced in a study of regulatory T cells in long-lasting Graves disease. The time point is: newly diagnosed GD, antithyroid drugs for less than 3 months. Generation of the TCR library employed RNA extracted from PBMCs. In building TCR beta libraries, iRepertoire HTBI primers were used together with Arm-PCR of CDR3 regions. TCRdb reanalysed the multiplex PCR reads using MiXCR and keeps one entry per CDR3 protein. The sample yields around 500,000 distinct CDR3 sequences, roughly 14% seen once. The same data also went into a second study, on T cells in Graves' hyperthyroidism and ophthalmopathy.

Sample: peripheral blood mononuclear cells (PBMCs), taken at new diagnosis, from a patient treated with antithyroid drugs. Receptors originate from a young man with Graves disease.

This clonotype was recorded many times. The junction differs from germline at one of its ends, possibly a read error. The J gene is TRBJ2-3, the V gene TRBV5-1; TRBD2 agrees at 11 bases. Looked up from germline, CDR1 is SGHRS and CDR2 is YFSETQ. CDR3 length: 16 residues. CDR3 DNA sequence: TGTGCCAGCAGCTTGGTAGCGGGAGGGAGCACAGATACGCAGTATTTT. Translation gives CASSLVAGGSTDTQYF. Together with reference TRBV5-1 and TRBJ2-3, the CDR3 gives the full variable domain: KAGVTQTPRYLIKTRGQQVTLSCSPISGHRSVSWYQQTPGQGLQFLFEYFSETQRNKGNFPGRFSGRQFSNSRSEMNVSTLELGDSALYLCASSLVAGGSTDTQYFGPGTRLTVL.

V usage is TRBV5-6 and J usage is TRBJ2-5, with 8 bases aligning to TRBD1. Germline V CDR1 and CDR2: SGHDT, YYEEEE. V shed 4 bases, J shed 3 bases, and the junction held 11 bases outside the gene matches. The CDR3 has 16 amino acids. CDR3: CASSPYLTGVKETQYF. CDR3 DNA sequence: TGTGCCAGCAGCCCTTATTTGACAGGGGTAAAAGAGACCCAGTACTTC.

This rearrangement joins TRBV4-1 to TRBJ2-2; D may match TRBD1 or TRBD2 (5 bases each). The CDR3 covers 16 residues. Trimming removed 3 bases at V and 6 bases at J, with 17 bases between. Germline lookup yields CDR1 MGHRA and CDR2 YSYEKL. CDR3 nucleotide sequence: TGCGCCAGCAGCCAGGGGGTGGTACTAGATTCCGGGGAGCTGTTTTTT. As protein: CASSQGVVLDSGELFF.

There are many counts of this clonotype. The CDR3 here is CASSLPGNTGELFF. The CDR3 nucleotides are TGTGCCAGCAGTTTACCAGGGAACACCGGGGAGCTGTTTTTT. The chain recombines TRBV27 with TRBJ2-2; D not certain. Germline lookup yields CDR1 MNHEY and CDR2 SMNVEV (reference sequence). The ends were cut back, 2 bases at V and 1 base at J, with 5 bases in the middle. The CDR3 contains 14 residues.

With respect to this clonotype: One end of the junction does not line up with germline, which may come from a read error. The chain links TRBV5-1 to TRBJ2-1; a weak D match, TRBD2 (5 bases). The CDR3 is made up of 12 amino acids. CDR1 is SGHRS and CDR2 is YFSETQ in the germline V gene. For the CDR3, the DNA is TGCGCCGGCAGCTTGGCCGGGGTTGAGCAGTTCTTC. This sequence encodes CAGSLAGVEQFF.

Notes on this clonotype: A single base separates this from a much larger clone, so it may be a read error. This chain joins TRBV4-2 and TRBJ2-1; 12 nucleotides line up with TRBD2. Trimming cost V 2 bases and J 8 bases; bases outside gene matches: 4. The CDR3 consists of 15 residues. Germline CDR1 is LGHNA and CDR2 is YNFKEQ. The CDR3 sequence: CASSQLAGGQDEQFF. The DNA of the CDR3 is TGTGCCAGCAGCCAACTAGCGGGAGGGCAGGATGAGCAGTTCTTC.

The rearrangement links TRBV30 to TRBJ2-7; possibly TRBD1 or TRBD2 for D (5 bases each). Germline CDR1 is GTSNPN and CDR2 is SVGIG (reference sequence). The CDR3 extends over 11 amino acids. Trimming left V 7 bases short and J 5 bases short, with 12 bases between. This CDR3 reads CAFEGTHEQYF. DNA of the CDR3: TGTGCCTTTGAGGGGACCCACGAGCAGTACTTC. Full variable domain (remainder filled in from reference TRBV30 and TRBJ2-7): SQTIHQWPATLVQPVGSPLSLECTVEGTSNPNLYWYRQAAGRGLQLLFYSVGIGQISSEVPQNLSASRPQDRQFILSSKKLLLSDSGFYLCAFEGTHEQYFGPGTRLTVT.

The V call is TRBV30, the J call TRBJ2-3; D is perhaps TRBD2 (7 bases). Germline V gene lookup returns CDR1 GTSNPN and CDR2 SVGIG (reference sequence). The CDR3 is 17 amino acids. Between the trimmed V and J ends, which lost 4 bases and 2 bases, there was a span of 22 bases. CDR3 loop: CAWTPPGERGHTDTQYF. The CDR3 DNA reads TGTGCCTGGACCCCCCCGGGGGAGCGGGGACACACAGATACGCAGTATTTT.

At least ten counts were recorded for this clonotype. In nucleotides, the CDR3 is TGCGCCAGCAGCTTTGGGACGGAGGACGAGCAGTACTTC. It is translated as CASSFGTEDEQYF. The chain couples TRBV5-1 to TRBJ2-7; D possibly matches TRBD1 or TRBD2 (5 bases each). The CDR3 spans 13 residues. From germline, CDR1 is SGHRS and CDR2 YFSETQ. With 2 bases removed from V and 5 bases from J, the gap between germline ends came to 11 bases. The full variable domain, completed using reference TRBV5-1 and TRBJ2-7, is KAGVTQTPRYLIKTRGQQVTLSCSPISGHRSVSWYQQTPGQGLQFLFEYFSETQRNKGNFPGRFSGRQFSNSRSEMNVSTLELGDSALYLCASSFGTEDEQYFGPGTRLTVT.

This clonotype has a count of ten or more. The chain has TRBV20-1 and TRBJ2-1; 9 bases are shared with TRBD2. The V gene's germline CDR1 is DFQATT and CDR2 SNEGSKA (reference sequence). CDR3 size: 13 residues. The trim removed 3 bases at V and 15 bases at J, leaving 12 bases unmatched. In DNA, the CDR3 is TGCAGTGCTAGGGAGGCTAGCGGGACCGTAGGGTTCTTC. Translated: CSAREASGTVGFF.

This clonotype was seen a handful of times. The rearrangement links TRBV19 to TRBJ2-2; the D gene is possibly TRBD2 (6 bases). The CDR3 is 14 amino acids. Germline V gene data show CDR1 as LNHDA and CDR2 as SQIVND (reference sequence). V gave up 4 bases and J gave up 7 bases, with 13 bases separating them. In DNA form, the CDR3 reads TGTGCCAGTAGTACCCTGACTAGTGTCGGGGAGCTGTTTTTT. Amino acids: CASSTLTSVGELFF. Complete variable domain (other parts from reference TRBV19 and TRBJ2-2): DGGITQSPKYLFRKEGQNVTLSCEQNLNHDAMYWYRQDPGQGLRLIYYSQIVNDFQKGDIAEGYSVSREKKESFPLTVTSAQKNPTAFYLCASSTLTSVGELFFGEGSRLTVL.

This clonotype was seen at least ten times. CDR3 residues: CSARATNTGELFF. CDR3 DNA: TGCAGTGCTAGAGCCACGAACACCGGGGAGCTGTTTTTT. The chain is built from TRBV20-1 and TRBJ2-2; D gene uncertain. Germline-derived CDR1 and CDR2 are DFQATT and SNEGSKA (reference sequence). The CDR3 has 13 residues. V was shortened by 1 base and J by 0 bases, with 3 bases between the two germline ends.

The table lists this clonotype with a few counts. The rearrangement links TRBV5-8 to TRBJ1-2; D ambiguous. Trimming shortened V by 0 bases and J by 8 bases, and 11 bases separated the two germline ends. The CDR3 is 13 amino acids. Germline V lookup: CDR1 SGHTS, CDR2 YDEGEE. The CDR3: CASSLVLATGYTF. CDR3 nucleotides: TGTGCCAGCAGCTTGGTTCTGGCTACCGGCTACACCTTC.

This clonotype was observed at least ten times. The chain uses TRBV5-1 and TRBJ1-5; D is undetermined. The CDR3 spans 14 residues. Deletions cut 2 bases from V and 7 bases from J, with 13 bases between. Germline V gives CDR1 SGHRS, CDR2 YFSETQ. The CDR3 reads CASSLNAGWQPQHF. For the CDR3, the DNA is TGCGCCAGCAGCTTAAACGCGGGTTGGCAGCCCCAGCATTTT.

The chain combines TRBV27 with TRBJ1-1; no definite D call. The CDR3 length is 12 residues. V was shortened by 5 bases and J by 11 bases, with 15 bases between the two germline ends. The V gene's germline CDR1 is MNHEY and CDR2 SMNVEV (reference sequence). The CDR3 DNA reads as TGTGCCAGCAGTCTCCGACCCCCGGCCGCTTTCTTT. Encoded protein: CASSLRPPAAFF.